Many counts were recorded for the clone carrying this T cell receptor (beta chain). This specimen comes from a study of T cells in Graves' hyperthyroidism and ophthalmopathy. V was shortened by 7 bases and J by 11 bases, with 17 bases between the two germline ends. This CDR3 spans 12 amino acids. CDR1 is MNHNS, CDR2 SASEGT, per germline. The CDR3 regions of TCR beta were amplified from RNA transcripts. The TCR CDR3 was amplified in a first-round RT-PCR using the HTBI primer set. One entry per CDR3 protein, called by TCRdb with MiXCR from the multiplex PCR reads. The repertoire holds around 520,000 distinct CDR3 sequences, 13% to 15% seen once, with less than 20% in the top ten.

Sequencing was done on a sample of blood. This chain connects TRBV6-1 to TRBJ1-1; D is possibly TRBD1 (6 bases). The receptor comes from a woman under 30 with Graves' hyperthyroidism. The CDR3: CASTRGGTRAFF. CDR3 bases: TGTGCCAGCACCAGGGGAGGGACACGGGCTTTCTTT.